This entry lists 17 T cell receptor beta chains sequenced from one sample in a study of T cell responses to AZD1222 COVID-19 vaccine. Method: immunoSEQ multiplex PCR; TCRdb's copy keeps in-frame clones and lacks some. The sample yields about 260,000 clones, 80% to 95% seen once. Sequencing used peripheral blood, obtained on day 0 of AZD1222 vaccination. The source of these receptors is an adult in good health.

This clone was recorded once. The rearrangement uses TRBV30 and TRBJ1-3; D is ambiguous. Trimming pared 5 bases from V and 0 bases from J, leaving 11 bases between. Per the germline V gene, CDR1 is GTSNPN and CDR2 is SVGIG (reference sequence). The CDR3 is made up of 14 amino acids. For the CDR3, the DNA is TGTGCCTGGCAACTCCACGGCTCTGGAAACACCATATATTTT. This encodes CAWQLHGSGNTIYF. The whole variable domain, filled in from reference TRBV30 and TRBJ1-3, reads SQTIHQWPATLVQPVGSPLSLECTVEGTSNPNLYWYRQAAGRGLQLLFYSVGIGQISSEVPQNLSASRPQDRQFILSSKKLLLSDSGFYLCAWQLHGSGNTIYFGEGSWLTVV.

This clone was seen just once. The rearrangement joins TRBV19 to TRBJ1-3, with D perhaps TRBD1 (6 bases). There are 14 residues in the CDR3. Germline V CDR1 and CDR2: LNHDA, SQIVND (reference sequence). V lost 5 bases and J lost 2, with 10 bases in between. CDR3 DNA: TGTGCCAGTAGTTTTGGGGGCGCTGGAAACACCATATATTTT. It specifies CASSFGGAGNTIYF.

The chain has TRBV13 and TRBJ1-5; D is possibly TRBD1 (6 bases). The CDR3 contains 15 residues. Germline lookup yields CDR1 PRHDT and CDR2 FYEKMQ (reference sequence). V gave up 2 bases and J gave up 3 bases, with 11 bases separating them. For the CDR3, the DNA is TGTGCCAGCAGCTTACACAGGGTGGCCAATCAGCCCCAGCATTTT. This translates into CASSLHRVANQPQHF. Using reference TRBV13 and TRBJ1-5 for the parts outside the CDR3, the full variable domain is AAGVIQSPRHLIKEKRETATLKCYPIPRHDTVYWYQQGPGQDPQFLISFYEKMQSDKGSIPDRFSAQQFSDYHSELNMSSLELGDSALYFCASSLHRVANQPQHFGDGTRLSIL.

The V and J genes are TRBV28 and TRBJ2-1; D is unclear. The V gene's germline CDR1 is MDHEN and CDR2 SYDVKM. The germline V and J ends were trimmed by 6 bases and 7 bases, with 19 bases remaining between them. The CDR3 is 15 amino acids. CDR3 bases: TGTGCCAGCAGAAGTGCGTGGCCCCTGGGGAATGAGCAGTTCTTC. It codes for CASRSAWPLGNEQFF.

The rearrangement links TRBV19 to TRBJ2-7; unclear D gene. The germline V gene encodes CDR1 LNHDA and CDR2 SQIVND (reference sequence). This CDR3 has 14 residues. Trimming took off 5 bases at V and 0 bases at J, with 11 bases between the two ends. CDR3 amino acids: CASSSDPSSYEQYF. The CDR3 DNA sequence: TGTGCCAGTAGTTCCGACCCGAGCTCCTACGAGCAGTACTTC. The entire variable domain, with the rest obtained from reference TRBV19 and TRBJ2-7, is as follows: DGGITQSPKYLFRKEGQNVTLSCEQNLNHDAMYWYRQDPGQGLRLIYYSQIVNDFQKGDIAEGYSVSREKKESFPLTVTSAQKNPTAFYLCASSSDPSSYEQYFGPGTRLTVT.

For this clone: Other nucleotide sequences from this sample produce the same CDR3. The J gene is TRBJ1-1, the V gene TRBV2; perhaps TRBD1 as D (5 bases). The ends were cut back, 5 bases at V and 2 bases at J, with 9 bases in the middle. The CDR3 sequence is 13 residues long. CDR1 is SNHLY, CDR2 FYNNEI, per germline. The CDR3 bases are TGTGCCAGCAGTTTAGACAGAAACACTGAAGCTTTCTTT. Residues: CASSLDRNTEAFF.

J is TRBJ1-4 and V is TRBV6-5; no definite D call. The CDR3 spans 13 residues. Germline V lookup: CDR1 MNHEY, CDR2 SVGAGI. Trimming took off 5 bases at V and 8 bases at J, with 12 bases between the two ends. DNA of the CDR3: TGTGCCAGCAGTAGAGCCGAGGAGGAAAAACTGTTTTTT. Its protein is CASSRAEEEKLFF.

This clone has only one observation. The V gene is TRBV28, the J gene TRBJ1-2, with no clear D. The V and J ends lost 4 bases and 4 bases respectively, with 10 bases between them. From germline, CDR1 is MDHEN and CDR2 SYDVKM. The CDR3 runs to 13 residues. CDR3 amino acids: CASSSMRAYGYTF. The CDR3 bases are TGTGCCAGCAGTTCTATGCGGGCCTATGGCTACACCTTC.

The V call is TRBV24-1, the J call TRBJ2-7; TRBD2 is a possible D gene (5 bases). The V and J ends lost 2 bases and 1 base respectively, with 11 bases between them. CDR3 length: 15 amino acids. CDR1 KGHDR and CDR2 SFDVKD come from the germline V gene. The CDR3 protein is CATSDSRSGSYEQYF. CDR3 DNA: TGTGCCACCAGTGATTCCAGGTCGGGATCCTACGAGCAGTACTTC.

This chain links TRBV7-3 with TRBJ2-2; D gene unclear. CDR3 length: 13 residues. Germline V CDR1 and CDR2: SGHTA, FQGTGA. Trimming took 4 bases from V and 7 from J, leaving 10 bases between them. The CDR3 nucleotides read TGTGCCAGCAGCTCTCAGACTGGCGGGGAGCTGTTTTTT. Its translation is CASSSQTGGELFF.

The chain has TRBV19 and TRBJ2-5, with D unresolved. The ends were cut back, 4 bases at V and 4 bases at J, with 4 bases in the middle. Germline CDR1 and CDR2: LNHDA and SQIVND (reference sequence). This CDR3 is built from 11 residues. The CDR3 spells CASSTGETQYF. The CDR3 DNA is TGTGCCAGTAGTACGGGAGAGACCCAGTACTTC.

The V gene is TRBV6-1, the J gene TRBJ1-2; possibly TRBD1 for D (6 bases). The germline V gene has CDR1 MNHNS and CDR2 SASEGT. CDR3 length: 16 amino acids. Trimming removed 1 base from V and 2 bases from J, with 14 bases in between. CDR3 sequence (DNA): TGTGCCAGCAGTGAAGTACAGGGCGTTTCCAACTATGGCTACACCTTC. Amino acid sequence: CASSEVQGVSNYGYTF.

This chain joins TRBV5-4 and TRBJ2-2; D is perhaps TRBD1 or TRBD2 (5 bases each). Trimming cost V 3 bases and J 4 bases, with 7 bases left between them. The CDR3 runs to 13 residues. The germline CDR1 and CDR2 sequences are SGHNT and YYREEE (reference sequence). CDR3 amino acids: CASSSGGTGELFF. The CDR3 nucleotides are TGTGCCAGCAGCTCTGGGGGCACCGGGGAGCTGTTTTTT.

The chain has TRBV18 and TRBJ2-7; TRBD1 aligns across 10 bases. The CDR3 contains 14 residues. V lost 3 bases to trimming and J lost 6 bases; unmatched junction nucleotides: 5. Looked up from germline, CDR1 is KGHSH and CDR2 is LQKENI. The CDR3 reads CASSPGDRGGEQYF. CDR3 DNA: TGTGCCAGCTCACCCGGGGACAGGGGAGGCGAGCAGTACTTC.

The rearrangement joins TRBV20-1 to TRBJ2-7; 9 bases align to TRBD2. The CDR3 is 11 amino acids. The V segment lost 3 bases and the J segment 10 bases; nucleotides outside the gene matches: 4. In germline, CDR1 is DFQATT, CDR2 SNEGSKA (reference sequence). The CDR3 reads CSASGREGQYF. The CDR3 DNA reads as TGCAGTGCTAGTGGGCGGGAGGGCCAGTACTTC.

This clone was picked up one time. The chain links TRBV29-1 to TRBJ2-3, with D unclear. The CDR3 spans 12 residues. The germline V gene encodes CDR1 SQVTM and CDR2 ANQGSEA. Trimming shortened V by 6 bases and J by 6 bases, and 13 bases separated the two germline ends. CDR3 amino acids: CSVDLGEDTQYF. CDR3 DNA sequence: TGCAGCGTGGACCTAGGAGAGGATACGCAGTATTTT.

The V gene is TRBV7-2, the J gene TRBJ1-5; D is ambiguous. The CDR3 length is 13 residues. Trimming took 3 bases from V and 5 from J, leaving 8 bases between them. Germline V lookup: CDR1 SGHTA, CDR2 FQGNSA. The DNA of the CDR3 is TGTGCCAGCAGCTTTACCCCCCATCAGCCCCAGCATTTT. Protein: CASSFTPHQPQHF.